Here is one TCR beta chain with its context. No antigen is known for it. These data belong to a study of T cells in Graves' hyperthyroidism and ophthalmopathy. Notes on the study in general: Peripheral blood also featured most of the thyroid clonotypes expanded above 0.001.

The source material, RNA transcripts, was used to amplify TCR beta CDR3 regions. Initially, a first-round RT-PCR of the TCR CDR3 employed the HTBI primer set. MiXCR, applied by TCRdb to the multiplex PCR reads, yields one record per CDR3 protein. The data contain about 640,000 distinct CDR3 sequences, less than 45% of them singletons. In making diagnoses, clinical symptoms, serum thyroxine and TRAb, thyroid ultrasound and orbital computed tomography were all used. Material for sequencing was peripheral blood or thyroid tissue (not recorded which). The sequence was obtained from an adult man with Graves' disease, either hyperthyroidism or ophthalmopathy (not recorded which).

The chain's CDR3 is CASSADTTQETQYF. CDR3 DNA: TGCGCCAGCAGCGCGGACACCACCCAAGAGACCCAGTACTTC. The genes are TRBV5-1 and TRBJ2-5; tentatively, D is TRBD1 (5 bases). Germline loops: CDR1 SGHRS, CDR2 YFSETQ. The germline V and J ends were trimmed by 4 bases and 1 base, with 11 bases remaining between them. The CDR3 loop spans 14 amino acids.